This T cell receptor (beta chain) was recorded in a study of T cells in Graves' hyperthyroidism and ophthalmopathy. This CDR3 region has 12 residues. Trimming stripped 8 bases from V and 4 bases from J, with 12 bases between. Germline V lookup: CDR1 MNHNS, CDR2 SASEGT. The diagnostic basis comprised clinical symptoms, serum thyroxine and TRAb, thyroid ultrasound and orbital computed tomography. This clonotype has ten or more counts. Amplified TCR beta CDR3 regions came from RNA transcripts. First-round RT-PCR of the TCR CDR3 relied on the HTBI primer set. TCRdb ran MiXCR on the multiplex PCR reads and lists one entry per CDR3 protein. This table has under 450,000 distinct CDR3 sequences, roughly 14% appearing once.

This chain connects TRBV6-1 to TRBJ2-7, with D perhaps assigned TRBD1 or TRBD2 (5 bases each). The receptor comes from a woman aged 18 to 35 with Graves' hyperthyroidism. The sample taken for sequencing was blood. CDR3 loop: CASQTGGYEQYF. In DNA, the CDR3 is TGTGCCAGCCAAACTGGGGGTTACGAGCAGTACTTC.